The clone carrying this T cell receptor beta chain was observed a few times. The antigen remains undetermined. This record comes from a study of beta chain features in type 1 diabetes. General study results and limits: Moderately but significantly shorter TCRB CDR3s were found in Type 1 diabetes patients in all four CD4+ subsets.

Populations obtained by sorting all exceeded 98% purity. The authors reverse transcribed all of the isolated RNA, so sequencing captured expressed TCRB transcripts. The protocol was immunoSEQ multiplex PCR, while the TCRdb copy is restricted to in-frame clones and leaves out a portion. The data hold a few hundred thousand clones, with roughly 12% observed a single time. The CDR3 runs to 12 residues. The V gene's germline CDR1 is SGHAT and CDR2 FQDESV (reference sequence). With 8 bases removed from V and 3 bases from J, the gap between germline ends came to 10 bases. This chain links TRBV11-1 with TRBJ1-1; D might be TRBD1 (5 bases). The material sequenced was naive CD4+ T cells from blood. This TCR derives from a woman aged 18 to 35 with type 1 diabetes. CDR3 sequence reads: CASLDTDTEAFF. In DNA form, the CDR3 reads TGTGCCAGCTTGGACACAGACACTGAAGCTTTCTTT.